Here is one T cell receptor (beta chain) with its context. The sample originates from a study of OX40 agonist ivuxolimab in advanced cancers. Study context: Patients received ivuxolimab, an intravenous treatment, every 2 weeks at 0.01 to 10 mg/kg.

Here immunoSEQ multiplex PCR was the method, and the copy in TCRdb shows in-frame clones only, minus some. Of 60,000 to 65,000 clones listed, approximately 89% are singletons. Trimming removed 4 bases at V and 6 bases at J, with 13 bases between. Germline V gene sequence: CDR1 SGHVS, CDR2 FNYEAQ. The CDR3 has 14 amino acids. Sequenced here: CD4+ or CD8+ T cells sorted from blood, sampled in a trial of the OX40 agonist ivuxolimab. The TCR originated in an adult with an advanced solid tumor such as melanoma, head and neck, liver or kidney cancer. This rearrangement joins TRBV7-6 to TRBJ2-1; D remains unclear. The CDR3 DNA sequence: TGTGCCAGCAGCTCCCTAACCAGTACCAATGAGCAGTTCTTC. Protein sequence: CASSSLTSTNEQFF.